Given below is one TCR beta chain in context. Its antigen is currently not known. Base-call qualities are not available, and no considerably larger clone is one nucleotide away. The V and J ends are trimmed by 1 base and 13 bases, leaving 13 bases between them. Sequences LGHDT (CDR1) and YNNKEL (CDR2) are obtained from the germline V gene (reference sequence). Inclusive of the bounding cysteine and phenylalanine, the CDR3 is 12 residues long. Kept here is only the CDR3 DNA, which spans 36 bases and is read in frame from base 1. The roughly 42 donors, aged 6 to 90 years, were systemically healthy Caucasian individuals from Russia. Each donor gave ten milliliters of peripheral blood, drawn into EDTA-treated Vacutainer tubes. Ficoll-Paque density-gradient centrifugation was used to isolate PBMCs, with at least 7 million per sample. Total RNA, at least 5 micrograms per sample, was extracted from PBMCs with Trizol reagent. The percentages of naive CD45RAhigh/CD27high T cells were determined by flow cytometry on a PBMC aliquot from every donor.

This sample is part of a study of blood T cells in healthy people across ages (dated by TCRdb to the mid-2010s). For the study in its entirety: In model experiments, roughly one uniquely barcoded TCR beta cDNA molecule per two T cells was captured by template switching. The donors were split into four age groups: young (average around 16 years), middle-aged (roughly 42), aged (over 55) and long-lived (roughly 80). Two additional independent replicas of 1 million unique cDNA reads from the same blood draw were analyzed for two donors (one aged 18 to 30 and one aged 80 or older). The study measured age-related changes in TCR beta repertoire diversity using deep sequencing normalized with unique cDNA molecular identifiers. To avoid experimental bias, donors of different ages were spread randomly across the sequencing lanes.

Libraries were made using 5' RACE. This sample was sequenced with an Illumina HiSeq 2500. A second about 7 to 11 cycle PCR used a sample-barcoded 5' primer and a J-beta primer mix. A unique molecular identifier was introduced onto each TCR beta cDNA molecule by a template-switch 5' adaptor carrying 12 random nucleotides. At least 3 million CDR3-containing paired-end reads were obtained from each sample. First-strand cDNA synthesis was performed from all RNA using the Mint cDNA synthesis kit, with priming by a TRBC-specific oligonucleotide. After uracil-DNA glycosylase treatment, a first 18-cycle PCR used universal primers M1SS and BC2_uni_R on all cDNA. The authors' pipeline ran thus. For normalization, 1 million high-quality reads, each with a distinct molecular identifier, were randomly selected from each sample. Reads sharing molecular identifiers were discarded rather than binned into consensus sequences. CDR3 identification, clonotype clustering and error correction used MiTCR with a Q25 quality threshold and the strictest error-elimination algorithm. A nonparametric unseen species model using Euler transformation provided a lower-bound estimate of total TCR beta diversity. TCRdb redid the processing of the public reads, applying fastp at Q25 and MiXCR, and retained in-frame beta chains. Identical CDR3 protein sequences are pooled into one entry, listed with their most common genes and DNA. The V and J calls shown here were made by TCRdb, not taken from the authors' results. Here the sample has hundreds of thousands of distinct CDR3 sequences; 58% occur a single time. Roughly 22% of the sample goes to the ten largest clones.

Study-wide conclusions, independent of this receptor: Observed TCR beta diversity per million T cells fell roughly linearly with age, and a significant reduction was already apparent by age approximately 41. The percentage of naive T cells measured by flow cytometry correlated strongly with observed TCR beta diversity. Compared with the aged group, the long-lived group had more naive CD4+ T cells, fewer expanded clones and increased TCR diversity, a pattern suggesting age selection. The CMV infection status of donors was not known, potentially confounding age-related changes in expanded clonotypes. Estimates of total diversity based on one million sequenced T cells were regarded as lower bounds and as underestimates. Bulk unsorted PBMC profiling prevented conclusive comparison of naive and antigen-experienced compartments.

The material sequenced was blood. The rearranged segments are TRBV3-1 and TRBJ1-2; matching of 5 bases hints at TRBD1 as the D gene. The sequence derives from a man aged 30 to 39 in good health. The base sequence is TGTGCCAGCAGCCAAGGGAAGACAGCCCGCACCTTC. Translated, it gives CASSQGKTARTF. Here the CDR3 is joined to the reference TRBV3-1 and TRBJ1-2 genes, and the full variable domain is: DTAVSQTPKYLVTQMGNDKSIKCEQNLGHDTMYWYKQDSKKFLKIMFSYNNKELIINETVPNRFSPKSPDKAHLNLHINSLELGDSAVYFCASSQGKTARTFGSGTRLTVV.